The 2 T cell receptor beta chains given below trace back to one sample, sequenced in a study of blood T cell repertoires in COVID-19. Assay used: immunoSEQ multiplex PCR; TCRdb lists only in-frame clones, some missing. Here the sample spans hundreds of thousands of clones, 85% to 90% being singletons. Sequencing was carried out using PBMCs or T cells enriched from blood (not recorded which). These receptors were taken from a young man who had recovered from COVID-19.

Here the CDR3 reads CATLGLLDTGELFF. The CDR3 region has the DNA TGTGCCACCCTTGGACTTTTAGACACCGGGGAGCTGTTTTTT. J is TRBJ2-2 and V is TRBV10-3, with a tentative D call TRBD2 (5 bases). This CDR3 spans 14 amino acids. Trimming pared 10 bases from V and 3 bases from J, leaving 15 bases between. Germline loops: CDR1 ENHRY, CDR2 SYGVKD.

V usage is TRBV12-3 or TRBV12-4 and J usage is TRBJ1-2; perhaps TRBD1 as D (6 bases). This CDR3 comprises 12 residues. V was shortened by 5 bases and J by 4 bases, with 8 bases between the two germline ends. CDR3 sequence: CASSQGGYGYTF. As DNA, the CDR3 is TGTGCCAGCAGTCAAGGGGGCTATGGCTACACCTTC.